The rows below give T cell receptor beta chains drawn from one sample of a study of CD4 T cells in relation to SARS-CoV-2 and coronaviruses. Generated by immunoSEQ multiplex PCR, the TCRdb table keeps only in-frame clones and is missing some. The table shows about 59,000 clones, with just over 85% occurring only once. The sequenced sample was memory CD4+ T cells from PBMCs. The receptor source for this set is a human donor in good health. CDR3s include the opening cysteine and the closing phenylalanine or tryptophan. D genes are given only for firm matches.

J | V | D | length | CDR3
TRBJ2-5 | TRBV23-1 | NA | 11 | CYRDILETQYF
TRBJ2-5 | TRBV5-4 | NA | 14 | CASSLRREGETQYF
TRBJ1-1 | TRBV19 | NA | 13 | CASSIDLRTEAFF
TRBJ2-3 | TRBV4-1 | TRBD1 | 18 | CASSQDRGTGRSTDTQYF
TRBJ2-7 | TRBV27 | NA | 15 | CASSRPGLETYEQYF
TRBJ1-2 | TRBV30 | NA | 13 | CAGFPGPRGGYTF
TRBJ1-5 | TRBV3-1/TRBV3-2 | NA | 16 | CASSLSGPDPNQPQHF
TRBJ1-2 | TRBV18 | NA | 12 | CASSPPGLGYTF
TRBJ2-3 | TRBV6-5 | NA | 16 | CASSYSDIHPTDTQYF
TRBJ2-5 | TRBV28 | NA | 16 | CASSLAGRGVGETQYF
TRBJ1-2 | TRBV20-1 | NA | 10 | CSVGRGGYTF
TRBJ2-1 | TRBV30 | TRBD2 | 14 | CAWSVRGGYNEQFF
TRBJ1-6 | TRBV19 | TRBD1 | 15 | CASTQDRARSSPLHF
TRBJ1-4 | TRBV11-1 | NA | 14 | CASSYSRTNEKLFF
TRBJ2-6 | TRBV9 | NA | 16 | CASSLGGRSGANVLTF
TRBJ2-7 | TRBV12-3/TRBV12-4 | NA | 11 | CASSYRDEQYF
TRBJ2-7 | TRBV6-5 | TRBD1 | 12 | CASRGQGGEQYF
TRBJ2-7 | TRBV6-2/TRBV6-3 | NA | 12 | CASSWENYEQYF
TRBJ2-1 | TRBV30 | NA | 15 | CAWRGRRSPYNEQFF
TRBJ2-7 | TRBV3-1/TRBV3-2 | NA | 14 | CASSHAVRSDEQYF
TRBJ2-4 | TRBV2 | TRBD1 | 15 | CASRGAGTGENIQYF
TRBJ2-7 | TRBV28 | NA | 15 | CASSSYPGGSVRQYF
TRBJ2-1 | TRBV27 | NA | 18 | CASSAANRGLVSYNEQFF
TRBJ2-1 | TRBV18 | NA | 14 | CASSPKTRDNEQFF
TRBJ2-5 | TRBV6-6 | NA | 13 | CASSEIGRETQYF
TRBJ2-7 | TRBV24-1 | TRBD1 | 15 | CATSDSGTGGYEQYF
TRBJ2-7 | TRBV18 | NA | 13 | CASSPQRGDEQYF
TRBJ2-3 | TRBV28 | TRBD1 | 13 | CASLTGITDTQYF
TRBJ2-3 | TRBV5-1 | TRBD2 | 18 | CASSPFLSSGRATDTQYF
TRBJ2-1 | TRBV2 | TRBD1 | 15 | CASNSEATGRNEQFF
TRBJ2-3 | TRBV11-2 | NA | 16 | CASSFPPPRLTDTQYF
TRBJ2-1 | TRBV18 | NA | 16 | CASSPATGRTYNEQFF
TRBJ1-6 | TRBV7-9 | NA | 14 | CASSLEGERSPLHF
TRBJ1-2 | TRBV28 | TRBD1 | 15 | CASSLPGTVNYGYTF
TRBJ2-3 | TRBV13 | NA | 15 | CASSLYGIDTDTQYF
TRBJ1-2 | TRBV11-2 | TRBD1 | 13 | CASSGTGNYGYTF
TRBJ1-2 | TRBV28 | NA | 17 | CASSFLQQGGRGEGYTF
TRBJ2-6 | TRBV30 | NA | 21 | CAWSDVTSQGQFYSGANVLTF
TRBJ2-1 | TRBV7-2 | TRBD2 | 14 | CASSPGLAFGEQFF
TRBJ2-7 | TRBV24-1 | TRBD2 | 16 | CATSDSSSGSSYEQYF
TRBJ2-1 | TRBV5-1 | NA | 17 | CASSSDSIDLRYNEQFF
TRBJ1-5 | TRBV9 | TRBD1 | 15 | CASSRTGGPQEPQHF
TRBJ2-7 | TRBV28 | NA | 15 | CASSSPTVLFYEQYF
TRBJ2-7 | TRBV28 | NA | 14 | CASSDGHLGYEQYF
TRBJ1-6 | TRBV19 | NA | 14 | CASSWGRYNSPLHF
TRBJ2-3 | TRBV19 | TRBD1 | 15 | CASRTSDRETDTQYF
TRBJ2-5 | TRBV5-1 | TRBD2 | 17 | CASSFLSGTSGIVTQYF
TRBJ2-7 | TRBV4-1 | TRBD1 | 15 | CASSPGQGPSYEQYF
TRBJ1-2 | TRBV5-1 | NA | 13 | CASSLEGSDGYTF